One sample yielded the 10 T cell receptor beta chains listed below, sequenced in a study of early T cells in non-severe SARS-CoV-2 infection. TCRdb independently ran MiXCR on the 5' RACE reads; one entry per CDR3 protein. The table has some 98,000 distinct CDR3 sequences, approximately 15% seen once; the top ten hold about 1.3%. The sequencing sample was made of whole blood. Receptors originate from an adult who was a healthcare worker with PCR-confirmed SARS-CoV-2 infection or an uninfected control (not recorded which).

There are a few counts of this clonotype. The genes are TRBV29-1 and TRBJ2-7; 11 bases fit TRBD2. V lost 5 bases, J lost 7 bases, and 10 bases stayed unmatched. Germline V gene sequence: CDR1 SQVTM, CDR2 ANQGSEA. The CDR3 is made up of 14 amino acids. CDR3 protein: CSVIGTSGLVEQYF. In nucleotides, the CDR3 is TGCAGCGTTATCGGGACTAGCGGCCTTGTAGAGCAGTACTTC.

A few counts support this clonotype. The chain couples TRBV29-1 to TRBJ2-1; 12 bases match TRBD2. Germline V gives CDR1 SQVTM, CDR2 ANQGSEA. With V trimmed by 3 bases and J by 0 bases, 9 bases remained unmatched. This CDR3 comprises 18 residues. CDR3 amino acids: CSVEGGLAGSLSYNEQFF. CDR3 in DNA: TGCAGCGTTGAGGGGGGACTAGCGGGTTCCCTCTCCTACAATGAGCAGTTCTTC.

The chain joins TRBV24-1 to TRBJ2-1; 9 positions agree with TRBD2. From germline, CDR1 is KGHDR and CDR2 SFDVKD. The CDR3 has 18 residues. V was pared by 3 bases and J by 4 bases, with 12 bases of the junction left unmatched. The CDR3 DNA reads as TGTGCCACCAGTGATAGGCTAGCGGGACTGGCATCTTACAATGAGCAGTTCTTC. Translated, it gives CATSDRLAGLASYNEQFF.

This chain uses TRBV7-9 with TRBJ2-1; TRBD2 matches 15 bases. J was trimmed by 5 bases and V by 5 bases; bases with no gene match: 7. Germline V CDR1 and CDR2: SEHNR, FQNEAQ (reference sequence). CDR3 size: 17 residues. Written as DNA, the CDR3 is TGTGCCAGCAGCGTGGGGACTAGCGGGAGGTGGAACAATGAGCAGTTCTTC. Its protein is CASSVGTSGRWNNEQFF. Variable domain in full (rest from reference TRBV7-9 and TRBJ2-1): DTGVSQNPRHKITKRGQNVTFRCDPISEHNRLYWYRQTLGQGPEFLTYFQNEAQLEKSRLLSDRFSAERPKGSFSTLEIQRTEQGDSAMYLCASSVGTSGRWNNEQFFGPGTRLTVL.

This clonotype was counted only a few times. The chain's CDR3 is CASSFGQTGDEQFF. In nucleotides, the CDR3 is TGTGCCAGCAGCTTCGGCCAGACAGGGGATGAGCAGTTCTTC. This chain links TRBV7-9 with TRBJ2-1, with TRBD1 matching over 8 bases. Germline CDR1 reads SEHNR; CDR2 reads FQNEAQ (reference sequence). The trim removed 3 bases at V and 8 bases at J, leaving 6 bases unmatched. This CDR3 has 14 amino acids.

The chain is built from TRBV27 and TRBJ2-2, with D tentatively TRBD1 (5 bases). V lost 3 bases to trimming and J lost 7 bases, with 12 bases between them. Germline CDR1 MNHEY, CDR2 SMNVEV (reference sequence). This CDR3 has 14 residues. CDR3 sequence reads: CASSFGRVGGELFF. As DNA, the CDR3 is TGTGCCAGCAGTTTCGGCAGGGTGGGCGGGGAGCTGTTTTTT.

In this sample, this clonotype turned up a few times. The genes are TRBV27 and TRBJ2-3; TRBD2 matches 7 bases. Germline V gives CDR1 MNHEY, CDR2 SMNVEV (reference sequence). CDR3 length: 15 residues. V lost 4 bases to trimming and J lost 2 bases; unmatched junction nucleotides: 6. The CDR3 bases are TGTGCCAGCAGTTACCGGGAGGACATCACAGATACGCAGTATTTT. This codes for CASSYREDITDTQYF.

This sequence joins TRBV6-1 and TRBJ2-1; a weak D match, TRBD2 (6 bases). This CDR3 is 14 amino acids long. Trimming shortened V by 7 bases and J by 8 bases, and 18 bases separated the two germline ends. Germline lookup yields CDR1 MNHNS and CDR2 SASEGT. The CDR3 is CASNDIGGKDEQFF. In DNA, the CDR3 is TGTGCCAGCAACGACATAGGCGGGAAAGATGAGCAGTTCTTC.

The V gene is TRBV4-2, the J gene TRBJ1-1; 7 bases are shared with TRBD1. V lost 1 base, J lost 5 bases, and 7 bases stayed unmatched. Per germline, CDR1 LGHNA and CDR2 YNFKEQ. This CDR3 spans 15 amino acids. The CDR3 coding sequence is TGTGCCAGCAGCCAAGTCTCGGCAGGGGGGACTGAAGCTTTCTTT. This sequence encodes CASSQVSAGGTEAFF.

This clonotype was picked up a small number of times. Because the CDR3's place on the DNA is in doubt, the DNA is left out and the CDR3 is given as listed by TCRdb. The V gene is TRBV21-1, the J gene TRBJ1-1; the D segment call TRBD1 is taken from the table without a DNA check. TRBV21-1 is an annotated pseudogene. The CDR3 numbers 16 amino acids, ends counted. The CDR3 sequence: CASSMTPVGQGTGAFF.